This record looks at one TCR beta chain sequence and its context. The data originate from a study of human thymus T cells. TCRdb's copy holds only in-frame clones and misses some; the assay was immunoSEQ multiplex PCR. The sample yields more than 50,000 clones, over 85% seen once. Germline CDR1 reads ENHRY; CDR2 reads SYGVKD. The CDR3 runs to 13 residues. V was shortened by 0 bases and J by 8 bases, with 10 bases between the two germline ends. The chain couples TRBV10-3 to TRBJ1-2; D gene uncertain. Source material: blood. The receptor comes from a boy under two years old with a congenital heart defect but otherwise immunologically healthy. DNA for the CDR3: TGTGCCATCAGTGAGTCGTGGGAAGGGGGCTACACCTTC. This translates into CAISESWEGGYTF.